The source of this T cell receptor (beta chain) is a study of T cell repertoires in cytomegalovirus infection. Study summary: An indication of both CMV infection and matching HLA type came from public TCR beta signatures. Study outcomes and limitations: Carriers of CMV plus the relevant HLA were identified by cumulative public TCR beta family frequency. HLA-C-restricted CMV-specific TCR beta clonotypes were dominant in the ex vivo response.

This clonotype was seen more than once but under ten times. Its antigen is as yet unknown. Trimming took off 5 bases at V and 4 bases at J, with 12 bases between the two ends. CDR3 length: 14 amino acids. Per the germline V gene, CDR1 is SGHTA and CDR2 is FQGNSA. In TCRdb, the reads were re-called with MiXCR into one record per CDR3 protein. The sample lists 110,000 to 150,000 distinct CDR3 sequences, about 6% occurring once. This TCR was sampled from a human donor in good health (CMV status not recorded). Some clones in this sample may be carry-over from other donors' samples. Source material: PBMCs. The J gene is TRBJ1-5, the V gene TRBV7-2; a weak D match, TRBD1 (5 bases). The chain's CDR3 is CASSQGTQNQPQHF. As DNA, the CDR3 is TGTGCCAGCAGCCAAGGGACCCAGAATCAGCCCCAGCATTTT. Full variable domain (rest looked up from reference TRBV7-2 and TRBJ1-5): GAGVSQSPSNKVTEKGKDVELRCDPISGHTALYWYRQSLGQGLEFLIYFQGNSAPDKSGLPSDRFSAERTGGSVSTLTIQRTQQEDSAVYLCASSQGTQNQPQHFGDGTRLSIL.